By sample share, the clone carrying this T cell receptor beta chain is medium-sized. Its specificity is unknown. The source of the sample is a study of esophageal squamous cell carcinoma under preoperative chemotherapy. Study-wide findings and caveats: Peripheral T cells migrating into the tumor appeared to partly supply post-treatment tumor-infiltrating lymphocytes. Clonal contraction, more than amplification, hit abundant clones after paclitaxel-nedaplatin. Chemotherapy was followed by significantly higher TCR diversity in peripheral T cells only, not tumor-infiltrating lymphocytes.

One entry per CDR3 protein, called by TCRdb with MiXCR from the PCR reads. The data contain around 10,000 distinct CDR3 sequences, about 45% of them seen just once; the ten biggest clones take up 11% to 15%. Regarding time point: after preoperative PTX-NDP chemotherapy. Patients received paclitaxel-nedaplatin as preoperative chemotherapy before surgery. V shed 4 bases, J shed 1 base, and the junction held 4 bases outside the gene matches. Germline-derived CDR1 and CDR2 are MNHNS and SASEGT. There are 15 residues in the CDR3. The V gene is TRBV6-1, the J gene TRBJ2-1; TRBD2 matches 7 bases. The receptor comes from a human donor with esophageal squamous cell carcinoma. The donor label of this sample is uncertain. The sample was gathered from a patient given preoperative chemotherapy. The CDR3 nucleotides are TGTGCCAGCAGTGCGCTAGCGGAATCCTACAATGAGCAGTTCTTC. Translation gives CASSALAESYNEQFF.